Following are 5 T cell receptor beta chains from one sample sequenced in a study of T-cell memory formation after mild COVID-19. TCRdb reanalysed the 5' RACE reads using MiXCR and keeps one entry per CDR3 protein. The sample carries 350,000 to 400,000 distinct CDR3 sequences, over 13% recorded once. Specimen: PBMCs or a T cell subset sorted from them (not recorded which). These TCRs come from a man in his late teens or twenties who had mild COVID-19 (a few samples of this study predate the infection). Cell type and time point are not known.

There are many counts of this clonotype. This sequence joins TRBV19 and TRBJ2-5, with TRBD2 matching over 9 bases. Germline V lookup: CDR1 LNHDA, CDR2 SQIVND (reference sequence). The CDR3 loop spans 14 amino acids. V was pared by 8 bases and J by 0 bases, with 4 bases of the junction left unmatched. The CDR3: CASGTSFYQETQYF. CDR3 DNA: TGTGCCAGTGGGACTAGCTTCTACCAAGAGACCCAGTACTTC.

This clonotype turned up a few times. The chain carries TRBV21-1 and TRBJ1-3; the table's D gene call, TRBD1, was not cross checked with the DNA. TRBV21-1 is a listed pseudogene. The CDR3 extends over 16 amino acids. The CDR3 coding sequence is TGTGCCAGCAGCAAGGGGACAGGGGGGAAGGGAAACACCATATATTTT. It translates to CASSKGTGGKGNTIYF.

This clonotype was observed a few times. The rearrangement links TRBV7-2 to TRBJ2-7; D unresolved. V lost 5 bases and J 0 bases, leaving 5 bases between the germline ends. The CDR3 spans 12 residues. Germline lookup yields CDR1 SGHTA and CDR2 FQGNSA. The CDR3 nucleotides read TGTGCCAGCAGCCTCTACTCCTACGAGCAGTACGTC. As protein: CASSLYSYEQYV.

The rearrangement links TRBV6-6 to TRBJ2-7; the match to TRBD2 covers 7 bases. V dropped 7 bases and J dropped 1; count of bases not matched to a gene: 10. The CDR3 extends over 15 amino acids. Looked up from germline, CDR1 is MNHNY and CDR2 is SVGAGI (reference sequence). In nucleotides, the CDR3 is TGTGCCAGCATCAAAAGGGCTAGCGGATCCTACGAGCAGTACTTC. Translated: CASIKRASGSYEQYF.

The V gene is TRBV12-3 or TRBV12-4, the J gene TRBJ2-1; TRBD1 agrees at 10 bases. The CDR3 contains 14 residues. J lost 5 bases, V lost 6 bases, and 4 bases had no gene match. The CDR3 protein is CASSRTGGDNEQFF. The CDR3 nucleotides are TGTGCCAGCAGCCGGACAGGGGGGGACAATGAGCAGTTCTTC.